This T cell receptor beta chain was identified during a study of T cell responses to AZD1222 COVID-19 vaccine. The study's findings and limits: Clonal diversity was possibly underestimated; the donors were predominantly white British and more often female.

On this clone: The antigen is not known.

Profiled with immunoSEQ multiplex PCR; TCRdb holds only in-frame clones, not every one. The sample carries some 120,000 clones, about 92% recorded once. The germline CDR1 and CDR2 sequences are SGHNT and YENEEA. The CDR3 length is 16 residues. V gave up 2 bases and J gave up 1 base, with 13 bases separating them. The sequence was obtained from an adult in good health. The rearrangement uses TRBV11-3 and TRBJ2-3; a weak D match, TRBD2 (5 bases). Sequenced material: peripheral blood, taken on day 0 of AZD1222 vaccination. The CDR3 sequence is CASSLSISARTDTQYF. The CDR3 nucleotides read TGTGCCAGCAGCTTATCGATTAGCGCCCGCACAGATACGCAGTATTTT.